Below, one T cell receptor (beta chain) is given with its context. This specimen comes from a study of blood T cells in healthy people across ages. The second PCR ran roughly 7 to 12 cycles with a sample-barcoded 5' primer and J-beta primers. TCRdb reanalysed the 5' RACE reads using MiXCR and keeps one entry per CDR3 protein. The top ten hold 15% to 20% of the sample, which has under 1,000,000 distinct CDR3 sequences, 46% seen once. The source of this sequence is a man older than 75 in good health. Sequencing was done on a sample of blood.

The CDR3 nucleotides read TGTGCCAGCAGCAGTAGTGTGAGGTACGAGCAGTACTTC. The encoded protein is CASSSSVRYEQYF. The rearrangement uses TRBV7-2 and TRBJ2-7; D is unresolved. There are 13 residues in the CDR3. The V end lost 5 bases, the J end lost 4 bases, and 12 bases lay between the germline ends. Germline V gives CDR1 SGHTA, CDR2 FQGNSA.